This T cell receptor (beta chain) was captured in a study of cytomegalovirus exposure and HLA in healthy donors. V was clipped by 6 bases and J by 8 bases; unmatched bases: 7. Germline lookup yields CDR1 MNHEY and CDR2 SVGAGI. This CDR3 has 15 amino acids. The PCR was carried out with 60 Vbeta primers and 13 Jbeta primers. The data were produced by immunoSEQ multiplex PCR, yet TCRdb's version contains in-frame clones alone and is incomplete. The sample records 220,000 or so clones, almost 80% being singletons. This chain uses TRBV6-5 with TRBJ2-1, with TRBD2 identical over 13 bases. The sequence derives from a male donor in good health and CMV-seronegative. Sequenced input: PBMCs. The DNA of the CDR3 is TGTGCCAGCAGACTAGCGGGAGGGCCGTTCGATGAGCAGTTCTTC. Translation: CASRLAGGPFDEQFF.